This TCR beta chain was sequenced for a study of blood T cell repertoires in COVID-19. Study-wide background: From the United States, Italy and Spain came samples of acute and convalescent COVID-19. The cDNA or gDNA used as material had been derived from T cells, B-cell-depleted T cells, or PBMCs.

Per the authors' pipeline: Reference gene primer amplification gave estimated nucleated cell counts. Here immunoSEQ multiplex PCR was the method, and the copy in TCRdb shows in-frame clones only, minus some. The V and J calls and the clone size are those of that table, but D and trimming were determined from the DNA. Altogether about 87,000 clones are present, 70% to 90% being singletons, with the ten largest covering over 4%. The V gene's germline CDR1 is MNHEY and CDR2 SVGEGT. Trimming removed 5 bases from V and 6 bases from J; junction bases left unmatched: 13. This CDR3 contains 19 residues. The chain uses TRBV6-2 or TRBV6-3 and TRBJ2-2, with 15 bases identical to TRBD2. The TCR sequence derives from a man aged 35 to 55 with acute or convalescent COVID-19. Sample: peripheral blood. CDR3 loop: CASSTPTGTSGGFAGELFF. Here the CDR3 DNA reads TGTGCCAGCAGTACCCCTACTGGGACTAGCGGGGGGTTCGCCGGGGAGCTGTTTTTT.